The following is a T cell receptor (beta chain) sequence with its context. Its antigen remains unknown. Caucasian adults living in Nashville, Tennessee, provided all samples. The table came from immunoSEQ multiplex PCR; TCRdb's copy has only in-frame clones and leaves some out. The data contain 2 million to 2.5 million clones, 95% of them singletons. The data were taken from a study of shared clonotypes between healthy human individuals. Findings and caveats of the study: Around 5% was the fraction of naive CD4 clonotypes found shared across several donors. Clonotype sharing levels among donors were expected to vary with sequencing depth.

This clonotype was sampled from a man aged 18 to 35 in good health. Sequencing input: naive CD4+ T cells sorted from blood. The subset was: CD45RA+ positively selected.

This CDR3 reads CASSSLVRGGLNTEAFF. The CDR3 nucleotides are TGTGCCAGCTCAAGTTTGGTCCGGGGAGGCCTGAACACTGAAGCTTTCTTT. The chain joins TRBV28 to TRBJ1-1; D unresolved. This CDR3 contains 17 residues. Germline CDR1 and CDR2: MDHEN and SYDVKM. Between the trimmed V and J ends, which lost 8 bases and 0 bases, there was a span of 22 bases.